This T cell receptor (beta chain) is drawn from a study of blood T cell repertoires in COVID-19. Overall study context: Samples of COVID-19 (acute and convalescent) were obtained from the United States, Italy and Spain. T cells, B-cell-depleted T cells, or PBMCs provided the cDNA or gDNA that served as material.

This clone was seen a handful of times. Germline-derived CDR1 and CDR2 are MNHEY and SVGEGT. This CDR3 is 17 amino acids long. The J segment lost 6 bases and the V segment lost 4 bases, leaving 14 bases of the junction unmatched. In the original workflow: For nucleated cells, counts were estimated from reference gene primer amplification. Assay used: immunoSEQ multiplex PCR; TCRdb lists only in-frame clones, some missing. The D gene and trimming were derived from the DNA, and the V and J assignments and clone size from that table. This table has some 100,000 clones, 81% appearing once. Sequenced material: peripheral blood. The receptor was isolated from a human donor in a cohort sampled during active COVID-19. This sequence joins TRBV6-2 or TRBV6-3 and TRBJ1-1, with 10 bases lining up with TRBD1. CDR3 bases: TGTGCCAGCAGTTCGCGCCCTCGTTCCGGGACAGGGGCTGAAGCTTTCTTT. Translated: CASSSRPRSGTGAEAFF.